This TCR beta chain was obtained from a study of tumor and adjacent non-tumor tissue in lung cancer. Whole-study results and caveats: Compared with tumor, normal lung showed significantly lower TCR diversity.

This sample's RNA came from whole unsorted tissue. More than 3 cm separated this lung sample from the edge of the tumor. Three rounds of nested PCR, following a modified ARM-PCR protocol, produced the TCRbeta library. TCRdb analysed the multiplex PCR reads with MiXCR anew, one entry per CDR3 protein. The table lists 75,000 to 95,000 distinct CDR3 sequences, roughly three quarters of them singletons, with around a fifth in the top ten. The CDR3 covers 15 residues. Deletions cut 0 bases from V and 3 bases from J, with 10 bases between. Germline V lookup: CDR1 SGHNT, CDR2 YYREEE (reference sequence). In this sample, this clonotype turned up many times. Its target is not known.

The source is a woman aged 50 to 60 with non-small cell lung cancer. The sample taken for sequencing was distant non-tumor lung tissue. J is TRBJ2-1 and V is TRBV5-4, with a possible D match to TRBD1 (6 bases). The CDR3 region has the DNA TGTGCCAGCAGCTTGGACTTAGGGGGCTACAATGAGCAGTTCTTC. It translates to CASSLDLGGYNEQFF. Full variable domain (outside the CDR3, taken from reference TRBV5-4 and TRBJ2-1): ETGVTQSPTHLIKTRGQQVTLRCSSQSGHNTVSWYQQALGQGPQFIFQYYREEENGRGNFPPRFSGLQFPNYSSELNVNALELDDSALYLCASSLDLGGYNEQFFGPGTRLTVL.